The TCR beta chain described here comes from a study of CD8 T cells in Susac syndrome. Random-hexamer reverse transcription was applied to roughly 0.5 to 1 ug RNA. Amplification of TCR beta CDR3 across 54 Vbeta and 13 Jbeta was performed with immunoSEQ multiplex PCR. One entry per CDR3 protein results from TCRdb running MiXCR on the immunoSEQ multiplex PCR reads. The sample consists of 330,000 or so distinct CDR3 sequences, about 82% of them appearing once. It was treatment-naive patients with stable or active relapsing-remitting disease who made up the multiple sclerosis controls. Negative isolation was used for CD8+ and CD4+ T cells and FACS enrichment for TEMRA cells. CDR1 is MNHNY, CDR2 SVGAGI, per germline (reference sequence). Trimming removed 6 bases at V and 4 bases at J, with 19 bases between. The CDR3 is 15 residues long.

This chain connects TRBV6-6 to TRBJ2-7; TRBD1 or TRBD2 may be the D gene (5 bases each). The receptor was isolated from a human donor with multiple sclerosis. The sequencing sample was made of CD8+ T cells from PBMCs. CDR3 loop: CASSRTRRGWYEQYF. CDR3 DNA: TGTGCCAGCAGCCGTACTAGAAGGGGTTGGTACGAGCAGTACTTC.